The 18 T cell receptor beta chains reported below all come from one sample, sequenced in a study of blood T cell repertoires in COVID-19. Using immunoSEQ multiplex PCR, the repertoire was profiled, and TCRdb retains in-frame clones only, with some absent. Counted here are approximately 260,000 clones, 75% to 90% occurring once; the ten biggest clones make up over 10%. The sample consisted of peripheral blood. Receptor source: a woman in her sixties with active or convalescent COVID-19.

The chain uses TRBV7-2 and TRBJ1-2; TRBD1 matches 11 bases. Germline CDR1 reads SGHTA; CDR2 reads FQGNSA. The CDR3 is 18 amino acids. The junction had 10 bases not matched to a gene; V was cut back by 0 bases and J by 4 bases. In DNA, the CDR3 is TGTGCCAGCAGCTTAGCGCGTCCCGGGACAGGGGGGGGCTATGGCTACACCTTC. Translating it yields CASSLARPGTGGGYGYTF.

This chain joins TRBV10-3 and TRBJ2-3, with 8 bases lining up with TRBD2. V was pared by 4 bases and J by 0 bases, with 3 bases of the junction left unmatched. The CDR3 loop spans 15 amino acids. Per germline, CDR1 ENHRY and CDR2 SYGVKD. The CDR3 loop reads CAISGGGISTDTQYF. The CDR3 coding sequence is TGTGCCATCAGTGGCGGGGGGATTAGCACAGATACGCAGTATTTT.

The genes are TRBV6-6 and TRBJ2-7; D remains unclear. Germline CDR1 reads MNHNY; CDR2 reads SVGAGI (reference sequence). Deletions cut 8 bases from V and 5 bases from J, with 16 bases between. CDR3 length: 13 amino acids. The CDR3 sequence: CASGEGYNDEQYF. The CDR3 DNA sequence: TGTGCCAGCGGAGAAGGTTACAACGACGAGCAGTACTTC.

The V call is TRBV6-6, the J call TRBJ1-3; no definite D call. The CDR3 sequence is 14 residues long. V lost 5 bases and J lost 4, with 12 bases in between. The germline V gene encodes CDR1 MNHNY and CDR2 SVGAGI (reference sequence). The CDR3 loop is CASSPKETGNTIYF. The CDR3, as DNA: TGTGCCAGCAGTCCCAAGGAGACGGGAAACACCATATATTTT.

The chain carries TRBV6-2 or TRBV6-3 and TRBJ1-2; D is perhaps TRBD1 (5 bases). Germline V gene sequence: CDR1 MNHEY, CDR2 SVGEGT. There are 13 residues in the CDR3. V was pared by 0 bases and J by 4 bases, with 6 bases between. Written as DNA, the CDR3 is TGTGCCAGCAGTTACTCGACAGCCTATGGCTACACCTTC. Protein product: CASSYSTAYGYTF.

This clone came up a few times. The chain combines TRBV6-1 with TRBJ1-5; TRBD1 matches at 8 bases. V lost 1 base, J lost 3 bases, and 2 bases stayed unmatched. CDR1 and CDR2 from the germline V gene are MNHNS and SASEGT. The CDR3 consists of 15 residues. This CDR3 reads CASSEGGQVNQPQHF. The CDR3 coding sequence is TGTGCCAGCAGTGAAGGGGGACAGGTCAATCAGCCCCAGCATTTT.

The V and J genes are TRBV16 and TRBJ1-2; 8 nucleotides align to TRBD1. The CDR3 sequence is 15 residues long. Germline values: CDR1 KGHSY, CDR2 FQNENV. The V and J ends lost 2 bases and 2 bases, in that order; junction bases with no gene match: 4. The CDR3 is CASSQVAGGNYGYTF. The CDR3 coding sequence is TGTGCCAGCAGCCAAGTGGCAGGGGGCAACTATGGCTACACCTTC.

V is TRBV27 and J is TRBJ1-2; D remains ambiguous. Deletions cut 3 bases from V and 5 bases from J, with 13 bases between. CDR3 length: 14 residues. Per germline, CDR1 MNHEY and CDR2 SMNVEV (reference sequence). The CDR3 spells CASSLRVPGYGYTF. In nucleotides, the CDR3 is TGTGCCAGCAGTTTGAGGGTTCCGGGATATGGCTACACCTTC.

J is TRBJ1-2 and V is TRBV27; D might be TRBD1 (6 bases). Looked up from germline, CDR1 is MNHEY and CDR2 is SMNVEV (reference sequence). The CDR3 is made up of 16 amino acids. Trimming cost V 3 bases and J 1 base, with 15 bases left between them. As DNA, the CDR3 is TGTGCCAGCAGTTTGGGAGGGGGTCCCTATAACTATGGCTACACCTTC. As protein: CASSLGGGPYNYGYTF.

This chain joins TRBV19 and TRBJ1-2; 10 nucleotides align to TRBD1. J was trimmed by 3 bases and V by 5 bases; bases with no gene match: 6. The germline V gene has CDR1 LNHDA and CDR2 SQIVND (reference sequence). The CDR3 consists of 15 residues. DNA for the CDR3: TGTGCCAGTAGTTCCGGGACAGGGGATCACTATGGCTACACCTTC. Encoded protein: CASSSGTGDHYGYTF. Looking up the rest from reference TRBV19 and TRBJ1-2 gives the full variable domain: DGGITQSPKYLFRKEGQNVTLSCEQNLNHDAMYWYRQDPGQGLRLIYYSQIVNDFQKGDIAEGYSVSREKKESFPLTVTSAQKNPTAFYLCASSSGTGDHYGYTFGSGTRLTVV.

The chain carries TRBV6-5 and TRBJ1-5; TRBD1 might be the D (5 bases). Trimming took 4 bases from V and 0 from J, leaving 13 bases between them. This CDR3 region has 16 residues. The germline V gene encodes CDR1 MNHEY and CDR2 SVGAGI. CDR3 residues: CASSSRWTNSNQPQHF. In DNA, the CDR3 is TGTGCCAGCAGTTCTCGATGGACAAATAGCAATCAGCCCCAGCATTTT.

The rearrangement uses TRBV7-6 and TRBJ1-5; 9 bases line up with TRBD1. With 5 bases clipped from V and 2 bases from J, the junction kept 10 bases outside the gene matches. This CDR3 comprises 17 residues. The V gene's germline CDR1 is SGHVS and CDR2 FNYEAQ. CDR3 in DNA: TGTGCCAGCAGCCGCGGGACAGGGATCAGGGGCAATCAGCCCCAGCATTTT. It codes for CASSRGTGIRGNQPQHF. Filled out from reference TRBV7-6 and TRBJ1-5, the complete variable domain reads GAGVSQSPRYKVTKRGQDVALRCDPISGHVSLYWYRQALGQGPEFLTYFNYEAQQDKSGLPNDRFSAERPEGSISTLTIQRTEQRDSAMYRCASSRGTGIRGNQPQHFGDGTRLSIL.

The V gene is TRBV5-4, the J gene TRBJ2-2, with no clear D. Germline V gene data show CDR1 as SGHNT and CDR2 as YYREEE (reference sequence). The ends were cut back, 4 bases at V and 2 bases at J, with 12 bases in the middle. The CDR3 runs to 15 residues. CDR3 in amino acids: CASSPPNSNTGELFF. CDR3 nucleotide sequence: TGTGCCAGCAGCCCTCCCAACAGCAACACCGGGGAGCTGTTTTTT.

The chain joins TRBV7-2 to TRBJ2-1; 7 bases fit TRBD2. CDR3 length: 15 residues. The V and J ends lost 3 bases and 3 bases, in that order; junction bases with no gene match: 5. Germline assignment: CDR1 SGHTA and CDR2 FQGNSA. The CDR3 loop is CASSLGRGNYNEQFF. CDR3 DNA: TGTGCCAGCAGCTTGGGGCGGGGGAACTACAATGAGCAGTTCTTC.

The genes are TRBV11-2 and TRBJ1-2; TRBD1 agrees at 8 bases. This CDR3 region has 14 residues. Germline V gives CDR1 SGHAT, CDR2 FQNNGV. V shed 8 bases, J shed 7 bases, and the junction held 12 bases outside the gene matches. This CDR3 is CASDPLTGVGGYTF. The CDR3 nucleotides read TGTGCCAGCGACCCTCTGACAGGGGTGGGTGGCTACACCTTC.

CDR3 sequence (DNA): TGTGCCACCGGACTAGCGGGGGGGTACGAGCAGTACTTC. Translated: CATGLAGGYEQYF. The chain uses TRBV6-6 and TRBJ2-7; 15 bases align to TRBD2. V gave up 10 bases and J gave up 4 bases; unmatched junction bases: 2. This CDR3 region has 13 residues. Germline CDR1 is MNHNY and CDR2 is SVGAGI (reference sequence).

V usage is TRBV30 and J usage is TRBJ1-2; 7 bases are shared with TRBD1. The V gene end was trimmed by 3 bases and the J gene end by 8 bases; junction bases not matched to a gene: 15. Germline lookup yields CDR1 GTSNPN and CDR2 SVGIG (reference sequence). CDR3 length equals 15 residues. The CDR3 DNA reads TGTGCCTGGAGAACATCCGGGACAGCTCGACGAGGCTACACCTTC. As protein: CAWRTSGTARRGYTF.

This clone occurred a few times. The identical CDR3 is also encoded by other nucleotide sequences in the sample. The CDR3 reads CASSSSGGPYEQYF. CDR3 DNA sequence: TGTGCCAGCAGCTCTAGCGGGGGCCCCTACGAGCAGTACTTC. The chain has TRBV11-2 and TRBJ2-7; 10 nucleotides agree with TRBD2. This CDR3 contains 14 residues. J lost 2 bases, V lost 4 bases, and 2 bases had no gene match. Germline V lookup: CDR1 SGHAT, CDR2 FQNNGV.